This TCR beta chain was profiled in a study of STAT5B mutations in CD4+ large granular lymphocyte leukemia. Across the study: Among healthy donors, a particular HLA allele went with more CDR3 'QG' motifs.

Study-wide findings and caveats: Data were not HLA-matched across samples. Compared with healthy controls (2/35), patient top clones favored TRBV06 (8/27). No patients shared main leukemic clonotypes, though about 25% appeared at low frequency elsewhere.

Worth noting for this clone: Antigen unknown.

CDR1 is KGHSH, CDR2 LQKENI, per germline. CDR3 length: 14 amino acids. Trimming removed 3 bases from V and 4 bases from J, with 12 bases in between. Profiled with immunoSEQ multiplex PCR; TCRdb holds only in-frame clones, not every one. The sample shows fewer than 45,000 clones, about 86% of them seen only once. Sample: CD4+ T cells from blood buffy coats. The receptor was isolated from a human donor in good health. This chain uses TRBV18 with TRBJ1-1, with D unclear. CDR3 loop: CASSPSTSSTEAFF. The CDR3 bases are TGTGCCAGCTCACCCTCGACTAGTAGCACTGAAGCTTTCTTT.